The 27 T cell receptor beta chains listed next were all sequenced from one sample in a study of T cells in Graves' hyperthyroidism and ophthalmopathy. It was RNA transcripts that yielded the amplified TCR beta CDR3 regions. HTBI primers were employed in a first-round RT-PCR of the TCR CDR3. TCRdb re-derived calls from the multiplex PCR reads in MiXCR, one entry per CDR3 protein. This sample has 660,000 or so distinct CDR3 sequences, with about 45% found just once. Sequencing input: peripheral blood or thyroid tissue (not recorded which). Source of these receptors: an adult man with Graves' disease, either hyperthyroidism or ophthalmopathy (not recorded which).

This sequence joins TRBV29-1 and TRBJ2-7; possibly TRBD2 for D (6 bases). Trimming shortened V by 4 bases and J by 2 bases, and 15 bases separated the two germline ends. The length of the CDR3 is 14 residues. CDR1 SQVTM and CDR2 ANQGSEA come from the germline V gene. Written as DNA, the CDR3 is TGCAGCGTTGTTAATGGCGGGAATCCCTACGAGCAGTACTTC. It translates to CSVVNGGNPYEQYF.

The chain couples TRBV24-1 to TRBJ2-3; TRBD1 might be the D (6 bases). In germline, CDR1 is KGHDR, CDR2 SFDVKD. Trimming pared 8 bases from V and 3 bases from J, leaving 11 bases between. The CDR3 runs to 13 residues. CDR3 in amino acids: CATTQGLTDTQYF. The DNA for the CDR3 is TGTGCCACCACCCAGGGGCTTACAGATACGCAGTATTTT.

This clonotype was seen a handful of times. The rearrangement links TRBV20-1 to TRBJ1-4, with D perhaps matching TRBD1 (6 bases). Germline CDR1 DFQATT, CDR2 SNEGSKA (reference sequence). The ends were cut back, 4 bases at V and 8 bases at J, with 11 bases in the middle. The CDR3 loop spans 12 amino acids. CDR3 residues: CSAKGGREKLFF. In DNA, the CDR3 is TGCAGTGCTAAGGGGGGTCGGGAAAAACTGTTTTTT.

The V gene is TRBV7-8, the J gene TRBJ1-6; TRBD1 matches 7 bases. Germline V gene lookup returns CDR1 SGHVS and CDR2 FQNEAQ. V lost 3 bases and J lost 0; bases outside the gene matches: 5. The CDR3 covers 17 residues. This CDR3 reads CASSFMTGSSYNSPLHF. The CDR3 nucleotides are TGTGCCAGCAGCTTTATGACAGGGAGCTCCTATAATTCACCCCTCCACTTT.

The J gene is TRBJ1-2, the V gene TRBV7-9, with D unresolved. Trimming took off 3 bases at V and 4 bases at J, with 12 bases between the two ends. In germline, CDR1 is SEHNR, CDR2 FQNEAQ (reference sequence). The CDR3 runs to 14 residues. CDR3 protein: CASSLSEWGYGYTF. CDR3 coding DNA: TGTGCCAGCAGCTTGTCCGAGTGGGGCTATGGCTACACCTTC.

The sample holds a few counts of this clonotype. The rearrangement links TRBV5-4 to TRBJ2-7; D is possibly TRBD1 or TRBD2 (5 bases each). The CDR3 consists of 13 residues. CDR1 and CDR2 from the germline V gene are SGHNT and YYREEE (reference sequence). Trimming removed 3 bases from V and 7 bases from J, with 14 bases in between. Written as DNA, the CDR3 is TGTGCCAGCAGCTGGGACCGAGGGCGGGAGCAGTACTTC. It encodes CASSWDRGREQYF.

This clonotype showed up many times. CDR3 nucleotides: TGTGCCAGCAGCGTCGACAGGGCGAACACTGAAGCTTTCTTT. Translation: CASSVDRANTEAFF. V and J are TRBV2 and TRBJ1-1, with TRBD1 identical over 7 bases. V gave up 6 bases and J gave up 1 base; unmatched junction bases: 5. Germline V CDR1 and CDR2: SNHLY, FYNNEI. The CDR3 has 14 amino acids.

As to this clonotype: Just one base apart from a much larger clone, this may be a read error. The chain has TRBV10-3 and TRBJ2-5, with TRBD1 matching 9 bases. The CDR3 is 13 residues long. Trimming cost V 8 bases and J 5 bases; bases outside gene matches: 6. Germline assignment: CDR1 ENHRY and CDR2 SYGVKD. CDR3 nucleotides: TGTGCCATCGGGGGGACAGGGTCGGAGACCCAGTACTTC. This gives the protein CAIGGTGSETQYF.

This chain connects TRBV6-6 to TRBJ2-7; no clear D. Trimming shortened V by 2 bases and J by 3 bases, and 11 bases separated the two germline ends. Germline CDR1 is MNHNY and CDR2 is SVGAGI (reference sequence). CDR3 length: 14 residues. The CDR3: CASSYRRQNYEQYF. CDR3 bases: TGTGCCAGCAGTTACCGCAGACAAAACTACGAGCAGTACTTC.

This clonotype was detected many times. One end of the junction varies from germline; a read error may be responsible. The chain is built from TRBV2 and TRBJ2-5, with D hard to call. CDR3 size: 12 residues. Per germline, CDR1 SNHLY and CDR2 FYNNEI. The CDR3 nucleotides are TGTGCCAGCAGTGCTAGACAAGGGACCCAGTACTTC. It codes for CASSARQGTQYF.

The rearrangement joins TRBV7-9 to TRBJ2-7; 15 positions agree with TRBD2. Matching the DNA end better, TRBJ2-5 makes the J call doubtful. The CDR3 has 17 amino acids. CDR1 and CDR2 (germline): SEHNR, FQNEAQ (reference sequence). This CDR3 reads CASSPGGTSGRQETQYF. In nucleotides, the CDR3 is TGTGCCAGCAGCCCGGGGGGGACTAGCGGGAGGCAGGAGACCCAGTACTTC.

The V and J genes are TRBV2 and TRBJ2-7; 11 positions match TRBD1. The CDR3 sequence is 14 residues long. Unmatched junction bases numbered 6, after V lost 6 bases and J lost 5 bases. Germline V gives CDR1 SNHLY, CDR2 FYNNEI. CDR3 in DNA: TGTGCCAGCAGAGAAAGGACAGGGGGCAACGAGCAGTACTTC. This codes for CASRERTGGNEQYF.

In its sample, this clonotype was seen many times. The rearrangement uses TRBV7-9 and TRBJ1-2; TRBD1 aligns across 9 bases. Per germline, CDR1 SEHNR and CDR2 FQNEAQ (reference sequence). V shed 5 bases and J 8 bases; nucleotides not matched to a gene: 9. CDR3 size: 14 residues. This CDR3 is CASSLPDRGKGYTF. The CDR3 DNA reads as TGTGCCAGCAGCCTCCCTGACAGGGGGAAAGGCTACACCTTC.

This clonotype was counted many times. The rearrangement links TRBV7-2 to TRBJ2-7; D not certain. Trimming left V 5 bases short and J 2 bases short, with 7 bases between. From germline, CDR1 is SGHTA and CDR2 FQGNSA. The CDR3 length is 12 residues. CDR3 region: CASSPPTYEQYF. The CDR3 coding sequence is TGTGCCAGCAGCCCACCTACCTACGAGCAGTACTTC. The full variable domain, its missing parts supplied by reference TRBV7-2 and TRBJ2-7, is GAGVSQSPSNKVTEKGKDVELRCDPISGHTALYWYRQSLGQGLEFLIYFQGNSAPDKSGLPSDRFSAERTGGSVSTLTIQRTQQEDSAVYLCASSPPTYEQYFGPGTRLTVT.

This clonotype was detected only a few times. J is TRBJ2-7 and V is TRBV7-9; TRBD1 matches 10 bases. With 4 bases clipped from V and 3 bases from J, the junction kept 12 bases outside the gene matches. From germline, CDR1 is SEHNR and CDR2 FQNEAQ (reference sequence). The CDR3 is 17 amino acids. This chain's CDR3 is CASSSYGTGDLLYEQYF. The CDR3 bases are TGTGCCAGCAGCTCCTATGGGACAGGGGATTTACTCTACGAGCAGTACTTC. Together with reference TRBV7-9 and TRBJ2-7, the CDR3 gives the full variable domain: DTGVSQNPRHKITKRGQNVTFRCDPISEHNRLYWYRQTLGQGPEFLTYFQNEAQLEKSRLLSDRFSAERPKGSFSTLEIQRTEQGDSAMYLCASSSYGTGDLLYEQYFGPGTRLTVT.

This clonotype occurred many times. In DNA form, the CDR3 reads TGTGCCAGCAGTTACCAGGGATACGAGCAGTACTTC. Its protein product is CASSYQGYEQYF. The rearrangement joins TRBV6-5 to TRBJ2-7; D is perhaps TRBD1 (5 bases). V lost 2 bases and J 4 bases, leaving 6 bases between the germline ends. This CDR3 has 12 residues. Germline assignment: CDR1 MNHEY and CDR2 SVGAGI.

The chain recombines TRBV20-1 with TRBJ1-4; D is perhaps TRBD1 (5 bases). V gave up 5 bases and J gave up 0 bases, with 13 bases separating them. The CDR3 contains 15 residues. The V gene's germline CDR1 is DFQATT and CDR2 SNEGSKA (reference sequence). CDR3 residues: CSAGTLAATNEKLFF. The CDR3 DNA reads TGCAGTGCTGGGACGTTGGCCGCAACTAATGAAAAACTGTTTTTT.

This clonotype was seen more than once but under ten times. The chain employs TRBV19 and TRBJ1-1; TRBD1 matches at 10 bases. This CDR3 comprises 15 residues. The germline V gene encodes CDR1 LNHDA and CDR2 SQIVND (reference sequence). V lost 5 bases and J lost 0; bases outside the gene matches: 3. The CDR3 region has the DNA TGTGCCAGTAGTCGGACAGGGGGGATGAACACTGAAGCTTTCTTT. Amino acid sequence: CASSRTGGMNTEAFF.

The chain is built from TRBV20-1 and TRBJ1-6; D uncertain. The ends were cut back, 0 bases at V and 0 bases at J, with 12 bases in the middle. This CDR3 is 17 amino acids long. The germline V gene has CDR1 DFQATT and CDR2 SNEGSKA (reference sequence). CDR3 in amino acids: CSAREGQFSSYNSPLHF. The DNA of the CDR3 is TGCAGTGCTAGAGAAGGGCAGTTTAGCTCCTATAATTCACCCCTCCACTTT.

The chain is built from TRBV12-3 or TRBV12-4 and TRBJ1-2, with no clear D. The V end lost 5 bases, the J end lost 1 base, and 14 bases lay between the germline ends. The CDR3 is made up of 15 amino acids. CDR3 in amino acids: CASSDLDTLNYGYTF. The CDR3, as DNA: TGTGCCAGCAGTGACCTCGATACACTTAACTATGGCTACACCTTC.

The J gene is TRBJ1-5, the V gene TRBV20-1; 10 bases agree with TRBD1. Losses at the gene ends were 0 bases for V and 5 bases for J; bases not matched to a gene: 4. The length of the CDR3 is 15 residues. CDR1 and CDR2 from the germline V gene are DFQATT and SNEGSKA (reference sequence). The CDR3 sequence: CSAREGQGTYQPQHF. DNA of the CDR3: TGCAGTGCTAGAGAGGGACAGGGGACATATCAGCCCCAGCATTTT.

This clonotype was detected many times. The rearrangement joins TRBV7-2 to TRBJ2-2; 7 positions match TRBD1. The V gene end was trimmed by 5 bases and the J gene end by 7 bases; junction bases not matched to a gene: 10. The germline gives CDR1 SGHTA, CDR2 FQGNSA. The CDR3 is 15 amino acids. CDR3 amino acids: CASSRNTGAVGELFF. The CDR3 DNA sequence: TGTGCCAGCAGCCGAAACACAGGGGCGGTCGGGGAGCTGTTTTTT.

The chain links TRBV10-3 to TRBJ2-3; D perhaps matches TRBD1 (6 bases). The germline CDR1 and CDR2 sequences are ENHRY and SYGVKD. The germline V and J ends were trimmed by 7 bases and 3 bases, with 14 bases remaining between them. The length of the CDR3 is 14 residues. The CDR3, as DNA: TGTGCCATCACCCCACAGGGCGCAACAGATACGCAGTATTTT. Translation gives CAITPQGATDTQYF.

As concerns this clonotype: In this CDR3 the conserved last residue, phenylalanine or tryptophan, is missing, so a read error is likely. Because the CDR3's place on the DNA is in doubt, the DNA is left out and the CDR3 is given as listed by TCRdb. The rearrangement links TRBV2 to TRBJ2-6. Germline assignment: CDR1 SNHLY and CDR2 FYNNEI. With termini counted, the CDR3 has 8 amino acids. This CDR3 reads CASRARTS.

Many counts were recorded for this clonotype. This chain uses TRBV6-6 with TRBJ2-6; 8 nucleotides line up with TRBD1. Trimming cost V 5 bases and J 1 base; bases outside gene matches: 7. Germline V CDR1 and CDR2: MNHNY, SVGAGI (reference sequence). This CDR3 comprises 17 residues. The DNA for the CDR3 is TGTGCCAGCAGTGCGAAACAGGGGGGATCTGGGGCCAACGTCCTGACTTTC. Protein product: CASSAKQGGSGANVLTF.

This clonotype showed up many times. The chain employs TRBV7-9 and TRBJ2-7, with 10 bases that match TRBD1. The ends lost 5 bases at V and 6 bases at J; junction bases unmatched: 7. The CDR3 contains 14 residues. The germline V gene has CDR1 SEHNR and CDR2 FQNEAQ (reference sequence). Here the CDR3 DNA reads TGTGCCAGCAGCAAGACAGGGGGCAAAAGCGAGCAGTACTTC. This codes for CASSKTGGKSEQYF.

V is TRBV7-2 and J is TRBJ1-2; no reliable D call. CDR1 and CDR2 (germline): SGHTA, FQGNSA. CDR3 length equals 16 residues. V lost 5 bases to trimming and J lost 7 bases, with 23 bases between them. CDR3 residues: CASSPQWGGRRSGYTF. CDR3 nucleotide sequence: TGTGCCAGCAGCCCTCAATGGGGAGGGCGTCGGAGTGGCTACACCTTC.